The T cell receptor beta chain described here comes from a study of T cells in Graves' hyperthyroidism and ophthalmopathy. Worth noting for this clonotype: No antigen is known for it.

The V gene's germline CDR1 is ENHRY and CDR2 SYGVKD. The ends were cut back, 3 bases at V and 4 bases at J, with 13 bases in the middle. The CDR3 is 16 amino acids. Study results and caveats: Ophthalmopathy got predicted by the model a median about six months before its onset. Separation of ophthalmopathy from stable hyperthyroidism was achieved by a 13 V-J model.

RNA transcripts served as the template for amplifying TCR beta CDR3 regions. A set of HTBI primers served as the primers for a first-round RT-PCR of the TCR CDR3. TCRdb re-analysed the multiplex PCR reads in MiXCR, keeping a single row per CDR3 protein. The table includes around 420,000 distinct CDR3 sequences, approximately 14% detected once. Criteria for exclusion of patients were uncontrolled infection, other autoimmune disease, pregnancy or lactation. The V and J genes are TRBV10-3 and TRBJ2-6; D could derive from TRBD1 or TRBD2 (5 bases each). Sequenced sample: blood. The TCR comes from a woman younger than 35 with Graves' hyperthyroidism. The CDR3 protein is CAISDQDGTGANVLTF. The CDR3 DNA sequence: TGTGCCATCAGTGATCAGGACGGGACCGGGGCCAACGTCCTGACTTTC.